Listed below are T cell receptor beta chains from one sample, sequenced in a study of T cell changes during pregnancy in multiple sclerosis. Sequencing used immunoSEQ multiplex PCR; TCRdb keeps in-frame clones, though not all of them. The sample records roughly 64,000 clones, around 90% being singletons. Sample: peripheral blood, taken in the third trimester of pregnancy. The receptors come from a female donor in good health, enrolled as a control in a pregnancy study. Both conserved end residues are part of each CDR3. D genes are given only for firm matches. Expanded clones are given a class, and other clones once, few, many or no size at all.

TRBV21-1,TRBJ2-4,NA,NA,TGTGCCAGCAGCCGTAGCTTTATCCTGGCCAAAAACATTCAGTACTTC,CASSRSFILAKNIQYF
TRBV30,TRBJ1-2,NA,NA,TGTGCCTGGAGAGGGGAGGACTATGGCTACACCTTC,CAWRGEDYGYTF
TRBV27,TRBJ1-4,TRBD1,NA,TGTGCCAGCACGGGACAGGGAAATGAAAAACTGTTTTTT,CASTGQGNEKLFF
TRBV9,TRBJ2-1,TRBD1,NA,TGTGCCAGCAGCGTAGAGACAGGGGACTACAATGAGCAGTTCTTC,CASSVETGDYNEQFF
TRBV19,TRBJ1-1,TRBD1,NA,TGTGCCAGTAGTCCCAGGGGGCAGGACACTGAAGCTTTCTTT,CASSPRGQDTEAFF
TRBV4-1,TRBJ2-6,NA,NA,TGCGCCAGCAGCCAAGCAGGGTTCTCTGGGGCCAACGTCCTGACTTTC,CASSQAGFSGANVLTF
TRBV5-1,TRBJ1-4,NA,NA,TGCGCCAGCAGCGCGGGACGGCAGGCAACTAATGAAAAACTGTTTTTT,CASSAGRQATNEKLFF
TRBV2,TRBJ1-3,NA,NA,TGTGCCAGCGGAGCGTCCTCTGGAAACACCATATATTTT,CASGASSGNTIYF
TRBV30,TRBJ2-1,NA,NA,TGTGCCTGGAGGCGGCAGGACAGCTCCTACAATGAGCAGTTCTTC,CAWRRQDSSYNEQFF
TRBV9,TRBJ2-3,NA,NA,TGTGCCAGCAGCGAGGGGCAGGGCTGGGGAAGCACAGATACGCAGTATTTT,CASSEGQGWGSTDTQYF
TRBV19,TRBJ2-3,NA,NA,TGTGCCAGTAGTACAGGGCAGGGGATTCGCACAGATACGCAGTATTTT,CASSTGQGIRTDTQYF
TRBV19,TRBJ1-1,NA,NA,NA,CASTSAQGMNTEAFF
TRBV29-1,TRBJ1-6,TRBD1,NA,TGCAGCGTTCGACAGGGGGCTCGGGATTCACCCCTCCACTTT,CSVRQGARDSPLHF
TRBV10-3,TRBJ1-2,TRBD1,NA,TGTGCCATCAGTGAGTCGGGCAGGGGGCTTCAAGAGAACTATGGCTACACCTTC,CAISESGRGLQENYGYTF
TRBV27,TRBJ1-5,NA,few,TGTGCCAGCAGTTTCAGCAGCGGGGTTCAGCCCCAGCATTTT,CASSFSSGVQPQHF
TRBV27,TRBJ1-1,TRBD1,once,TGTGCCAGCAGTCGGGGGACAGGGAGGAACACTGAAGCTTTCTTT,CASSRGTGRNTEAFF